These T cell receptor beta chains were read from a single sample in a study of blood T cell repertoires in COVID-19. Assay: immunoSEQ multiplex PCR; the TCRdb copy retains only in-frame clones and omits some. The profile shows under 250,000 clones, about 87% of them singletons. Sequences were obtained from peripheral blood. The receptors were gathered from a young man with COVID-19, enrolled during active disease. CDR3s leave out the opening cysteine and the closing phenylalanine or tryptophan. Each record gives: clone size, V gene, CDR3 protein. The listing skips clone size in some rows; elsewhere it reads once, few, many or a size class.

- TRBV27 ASSRRGQNKGSYNSPLH
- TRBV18 ASSQVKGLPGTDTQY
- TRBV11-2 ASSLDRSSYEQY
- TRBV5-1 ASSLGTEHTEAF
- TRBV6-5 ASKYRGLEDTEAF
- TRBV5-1 ASSSKDRNEQF
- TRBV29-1 SVRTGGHSTNEKLF
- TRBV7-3 ASSLMGQGFDEQF
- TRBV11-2 ASSLDWHEQF
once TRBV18 ASSPSGSGNNEQF
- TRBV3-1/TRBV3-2 ASSAPGQAIMNTEAF
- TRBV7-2 ASSLGRRGTEQF
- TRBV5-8 ASSFQQGNRNTIY
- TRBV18 ASSPASRGLNTEAF
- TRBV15 ATSAGQGMNTEAF
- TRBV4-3 ASSQDFTTTFGEQY
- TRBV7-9 ASRSRREIGSPLH
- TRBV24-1 ATSDPGTPSLETQY
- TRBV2 ASRGTGSDEQY
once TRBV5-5 ASSLRQGVTGELF
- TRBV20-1 SASGVEAF
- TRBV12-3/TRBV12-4 ANSPGQGTKLF
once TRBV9 ASSTSTGVTEAF
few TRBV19 ASSPLRPTSGRVNEQF
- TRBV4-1 ASSQVISSTDTQY
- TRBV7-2 ASSPVDYTDTQY
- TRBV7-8 ASSPSLNTEAF
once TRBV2 ASRQGTLNTGELF
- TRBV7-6 ASTPGLYNEQF
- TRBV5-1 ASSRDTNYGYT
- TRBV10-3 AIKQGGAIY
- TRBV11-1 ASSWTSGSRDEQF
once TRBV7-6 ASSISGQGGGELF
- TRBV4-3 ASSQDAGQGTYEQY
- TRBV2 ASGGLAEIYNEQF
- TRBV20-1 SASSGLSGNSPLH
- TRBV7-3 ASTFTGQTTDTQY
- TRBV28 ASSPNRGTTEAF
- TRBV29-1 SVEVPTGYYNEQF
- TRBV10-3 AISESETWDIINYGYT
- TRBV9 ASSVTSGRGTDTQY
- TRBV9 ASTLGQGYGYT
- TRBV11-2 ASSRLAGGFNYEQY
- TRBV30 AWSSGTGNNEKLF
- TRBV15 ATSTEYWGDEQY
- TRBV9 ASSETTGQGVYGYGYT
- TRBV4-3 ASSQQHTGTGEINEQF
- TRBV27 ASSLMPGQRSTDTQY